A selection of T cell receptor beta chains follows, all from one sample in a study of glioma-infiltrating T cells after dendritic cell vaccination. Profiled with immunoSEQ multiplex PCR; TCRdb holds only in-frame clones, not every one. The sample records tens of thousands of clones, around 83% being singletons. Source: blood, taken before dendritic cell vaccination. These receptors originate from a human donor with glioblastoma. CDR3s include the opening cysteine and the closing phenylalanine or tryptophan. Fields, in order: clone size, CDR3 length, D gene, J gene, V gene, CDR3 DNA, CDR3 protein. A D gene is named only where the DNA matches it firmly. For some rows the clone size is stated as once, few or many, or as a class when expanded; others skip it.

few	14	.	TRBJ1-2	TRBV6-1	TGTGCCAGCAGTCCTACAGGGACCCTTTACGGCTACACCTTC	CASSPTGTLYGYTF
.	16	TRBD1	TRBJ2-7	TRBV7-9	TGTGCCAGCAGCTTAGGGCGACAGGGGTACTCCTACGAGCAGTACTTC	CASSLGRQGYSYEQYF
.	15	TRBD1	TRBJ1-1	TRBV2	TGTGCCAGCTCCTCCGAGGGGGCCCCGAACACTGAAGCTTTCTTT	CASSSEGAPNTEAFF
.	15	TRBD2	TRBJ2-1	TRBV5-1	TGCGCCAGCAGCGTTAGCGGGGGCCCCTACAATGAGCAGTTCTTC	CASSVSGGPYNEQFF
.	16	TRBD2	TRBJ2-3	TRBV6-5	TGTGCCAGCAGTTACAATAGCGGGGGGACTGCAGATACGCAGTATTTT	CASSYNSGGTADTQYF
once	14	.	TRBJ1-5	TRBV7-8	TGTGCCAGCAGCCGAGGGACTTTTAATCAGCCCCAGCATTTT	CASSRGTFNQPQHF
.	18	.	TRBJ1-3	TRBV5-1	TGCGCCAGCAGCTTGGCAACACAGGAGTACGCGTCTGGAAACACCATATATTTT	CASSLATQEYASGNTIYF
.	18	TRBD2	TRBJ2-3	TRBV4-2	TGTGCCAGCAGCCCCCGGAGTGGGAGCGGGGGGTCCACAGATACGCAGTATTTT	CASSPRSGSGGSTDTQYF
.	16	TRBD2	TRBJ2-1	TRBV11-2	TGTGCCAGCAGCTTAGGAACTAGCGGGGGCCTCAATGAGCAGTTCTTC	CASSLGTSGGLNEQFF
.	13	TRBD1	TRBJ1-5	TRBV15	TGTGCCACCTCCCGGGACAGCGGGCAGCCCCAGCATTTT	CATSRDSGQPQHF
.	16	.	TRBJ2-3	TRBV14	TGTGCCAGCAGCCATTTGGCTAGCCCTAACACAGATACGCAGTATTTT	CASSHLASPNTDTQYF
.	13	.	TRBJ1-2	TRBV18	TGTGCCAGCTCATACGACAGAAACTATGGCTACACCTTC	CASSYDRNYGYTF
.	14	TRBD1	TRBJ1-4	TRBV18	TGTGCCAGCTCACCGACAGGGGTGGAGGAAAAACTGTTTTTT	CASSPTGVEEKLFF
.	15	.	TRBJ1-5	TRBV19	TGTGCCAGTAGTGGAGAACAGGGATCTTATCAGCCCCAGCATTTT	CASSGEQGSYQPQHF
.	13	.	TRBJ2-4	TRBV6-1	TGTGCCAGCAGTGAAGCAGGGGGAAACATTCAGTACTTC	CASSEAGGNIQYF
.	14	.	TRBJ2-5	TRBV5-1	TGCGCCAGCAGACCGGGACACCTACAAGAGACCCAGTACTTC	CASRPGHLQETQYF
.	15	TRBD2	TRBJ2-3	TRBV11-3	TGTGCCAGCGGAACCGGGACTAGCGGTACAGATACGCAGTATTTT	CASGTGTSGTDTQYF
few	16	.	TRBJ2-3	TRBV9	TGTGCCAGCAGCGCCAAGACTTACGACGGCACAGATACGCAGTATTTT	CASSAKTYDGTDTQYF
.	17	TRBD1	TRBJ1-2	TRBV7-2	TGTGCCAGCAGCCCTCGGCGGGACAGGGGTTTTTCCTATGGCTACACCTTC	CASSPRRDRGFSYGYTF
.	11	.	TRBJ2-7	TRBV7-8	TGTGCCAGCACCTCCGGCTACGAGCAGTACTTC	CASTSGYEQYF
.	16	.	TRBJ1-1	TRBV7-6	TGTGCCAGCAGCTCACACCAGGACAGCCTGAACACTGAAGCTTTCTTT	CASSSHQDSLNTEAFF
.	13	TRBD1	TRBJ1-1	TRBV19	TGTGCCAGTAGTACGACAGGGGGGACTGAAGCTTTCTTT	CASSTTGGTEAFF
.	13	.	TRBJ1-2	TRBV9	TGTGCCAGCAGCGTCCAGGGACTTGGAGGCTACACCTTC	CASSVQGLGGYTF
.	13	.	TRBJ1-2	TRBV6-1	TGTGCCAGCAGTGAAAAGGGGCGTCGGGGCTACACCTTC	CASSEKGRRGYTF
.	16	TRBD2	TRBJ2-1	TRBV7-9	TGTGCCAGCAGATCAGACATAGCGGGGGGGCCGGATGAGCAGTTCTTC	CASRSDIAGGPDEQFF
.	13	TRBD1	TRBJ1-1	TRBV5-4	TGTGCCAGCAGCTTGCAGGGGGTGGGCGAAGCTTTCTTT	CASSLQGVGEAFF
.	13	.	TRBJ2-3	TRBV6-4	TGTGCCAGCAGTGAGGAGGGCACAGATACGCAGTATTTT	CASSEEGTDTQYF
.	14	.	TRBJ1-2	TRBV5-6	TGTGCCAGCAGCCCGACAACGGGATTCTATGGCTACACCTTC	CASSPTTGFYGYTF
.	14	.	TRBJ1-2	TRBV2	TGTGCCAGCAGCTCTGCCAGGGGCGACTATGGCTACACCTTC	CASSSARGDYGYTF
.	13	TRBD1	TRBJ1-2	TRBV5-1	TGCGCCAGCAGCCGCGGACAGGGCGCGGGCTACACCTTC	CASSRGQGAGYTF
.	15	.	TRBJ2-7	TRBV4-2	TGTGCCAGCAGCCAAAGCGTTTACAATCGCTACGAGCAGTACTTC	CASSQSVYNRYEQYF
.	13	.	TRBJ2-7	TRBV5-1	TGCGCCAGCAGCTCGGCACCGGACTACGAGCAGTACTTC	CASSSAPDYEQYF
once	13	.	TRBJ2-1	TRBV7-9	TGTGCCAGCAGCTCACAGGGCCCCAATGAGCAGTTCTTC	CASSSQGPNEQFF